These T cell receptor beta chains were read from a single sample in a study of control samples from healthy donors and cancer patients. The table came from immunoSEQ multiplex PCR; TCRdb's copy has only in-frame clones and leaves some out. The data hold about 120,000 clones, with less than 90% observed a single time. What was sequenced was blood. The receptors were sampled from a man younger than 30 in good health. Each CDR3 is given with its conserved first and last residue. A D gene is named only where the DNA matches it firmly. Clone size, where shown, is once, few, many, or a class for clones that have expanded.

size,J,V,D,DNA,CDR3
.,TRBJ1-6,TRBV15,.,TGTGCCACCAGCAGAGAATTCCCGGGGATGGGTTCACCCCTCCACTTT,CATSREFPGMGSPLHF
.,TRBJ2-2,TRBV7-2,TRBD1,TGTGCCAGCAGCTTTGGGTCGGATGACAGGGGATGGAACACCGGGGAGCTGTTTTTT,CASSFGSDDRGWNTGELFF
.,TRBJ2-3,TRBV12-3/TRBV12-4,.,TGTGCCAGCCGTGGGGGCACAGATACGCAGTATTTT,CASRGGTDTQYF
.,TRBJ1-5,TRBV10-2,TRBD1,TGCGCCAGCAGGGTAACAGGGGGCACAAATCGGCCCCAGCATTTT,CASRVTGGTNRPQHF
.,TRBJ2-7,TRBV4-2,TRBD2,TGTGCCAGCAGCCAAATCGGGACTAGCGGAAACTCCTACGAGCAGTACTTC,CASSQIGTSGNSYEQYF
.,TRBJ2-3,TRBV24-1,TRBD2,TGTGCCACCAGTGACCCTAGCGGAGGAACAGATACGCAGTATTTT,CATSDPSGGTDTQYF
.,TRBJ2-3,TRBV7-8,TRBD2,TGTGCCAGCAGCTTAATGAGCGGGAGTGGTAAAGATACGCAGTATTTT,CASSLMSGSGKDTQYF
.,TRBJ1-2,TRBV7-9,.,TGTGCCAGCAGCTTAGGGGCGGCAGTCAACTATGGCTACACCTTC,CASSLGAAVNYGYTF
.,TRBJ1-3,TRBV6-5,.,TGTGCCAGCAGTTTTACGTCCTCTGGAAACACCATATATTTT,CASSFTSSGNTIYF
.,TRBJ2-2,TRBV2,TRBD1,TGTGCCAGCAGCGGACAGGCTTCCACCGGGGAGCTGTTTTTT,CASSGQASTGELFF
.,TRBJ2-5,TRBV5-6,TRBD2,TGTGCCAGCAGCCCGGGACTAGCGGGAGGCAGGGAGACCCAGTACTTC,CASSPGLAGGRETQYF
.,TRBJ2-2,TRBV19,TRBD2,TGTGCCAGTAGTATACGGGGGGAGAACACCGGGGAGCTGTTTTTT,CASSIRGENTGELFF
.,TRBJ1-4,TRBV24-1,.,TGTGCCACCAGTGACCCCGGGACGGCTGAAAAACTGTTTTTT,CATSDPGTAEKLFF
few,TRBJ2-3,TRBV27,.,TGTGCCAGCAGGAAGAAAGCGGTAGGGACAGATACGCAGTATTTT,CASRKKAVGTDTQYF
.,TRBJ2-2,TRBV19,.,TGTGCCAGTAGTATAGTCAGGGCAAACACCGGGGAGCTGTTTTTT,CASSIVRANTGELFF
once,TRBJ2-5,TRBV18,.,TGTGCCAGCTCACCAACGGGGCCCCCCCAAGAGACCCAGTACTTC,CASSPTGPPQETQYF
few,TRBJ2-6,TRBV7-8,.,TGTGCCAGCAGCTTCTTCTTTGGGCCCCAATCAATCGCTGGGGCCAACGTCCTGACTTTC,CASSFFFGPQSIAGANVLTF
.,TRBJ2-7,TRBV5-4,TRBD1,TGTGCCAGCAGCTTGGGAAACCCGGGACAGGGTGTGTACGAGCAGTACTTC,CASSLGNPGQGVYEQYF
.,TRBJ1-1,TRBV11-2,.,TGTGCCAGCAGCTTAGATTGGGGAGGGGCACGAACTGAAGCTTTCTTT,CASSLDWGGARTEAFF
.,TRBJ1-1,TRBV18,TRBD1,TGTGCCAGCTCACCGGGACAGGGGGTGTCGAACACTGAAGCTTTCTTT,CASSPGQGVSNTEAFF
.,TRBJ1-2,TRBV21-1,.,TGTGCCAGCAGCACCCTTTTTTTCGGAATCTATGGCTACACCTTC,CASSTLFFGIYGYTF
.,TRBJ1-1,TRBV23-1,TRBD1,TGCGCCAGCAGTCAGCGAACAGGGGCGAACACTGAAGCTTTCTTT,CASSQRTGANTEAFF
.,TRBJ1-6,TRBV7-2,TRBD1,TGTGCCAGCAGCTCCGACAGGGGGAATTCACCCCTCCACTTT,CASSSDRGNSPLHF
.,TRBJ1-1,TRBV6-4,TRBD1,TGTGCCAGCAGAGAATTTGGACAGGGGATAACCAACACTGAAGCTTTCTTT,CASREFGQGITNTEAFF
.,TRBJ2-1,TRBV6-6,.,TGTGCCAGCAGTTACTCCCCGTACAATGAGCAGTTCTTC,CASSYSPYNEQFF
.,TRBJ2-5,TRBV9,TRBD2,TGTGCCAGCAGCGTAGGAGGGCGGGAGGGGGAGACCCAGTACTTC,CASSVGGREGETQYF
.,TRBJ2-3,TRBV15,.,TGTGCCACCAGCGAACCGATACGCCCGAGCACAGATACGCAGTATTTT,CATSEPIRPSTDTQYF
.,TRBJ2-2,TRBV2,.,TGTGCCAGCAGTGAAAGCTCATCATGGGGTCGCAGGGGCGGCACCGGGGAGCTGTTTTTT,CASSESSSWGRRGGTGELFF
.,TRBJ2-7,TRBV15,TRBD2,TGTGCCACCAGCAGAAGGACTAGCGGGAGCCATCGGGGAGAGCAGTACTTC,CATSRRTSGSHRGEQYF
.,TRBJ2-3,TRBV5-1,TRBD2,TGCGCCAGCAGCTTGACGGGAGGGGTCACAGATACGCAGTATTTT,CASSLTGGVTDTQYF
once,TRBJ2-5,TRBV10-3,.,TGTGCCATCAGTGAGACTGGGTCGCAGACCCAGTACTTC,CAISETGSQTQYF
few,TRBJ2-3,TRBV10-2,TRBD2,TGCGCCAGCAGTGCCATAGCGGGCTCTAGCACAGATACGCAGTATTTT,CASSAIAGSSTDTQYF
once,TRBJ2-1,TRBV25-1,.,TGTGCCAGCAGTGAATTGGTATGGAATGAGCAGTTCTTC,CASSELVWNEQFF
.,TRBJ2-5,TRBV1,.,TGCACCAGCAGCCGCGGACTAGTCGGGGTCGGGGAGACCCAGTACTTC,CTSSRGLVGVGETQYF
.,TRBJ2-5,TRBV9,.,TGTGCCAGCAGCGTAGATCCAGCGTGGTACCAAGAGACCCAGTACTTC,CASSVDPAWYQETQYF
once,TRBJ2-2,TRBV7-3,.,TGTGCCAGCAGCTTAAATTCAGGGGGGTTGACATCCGCGAACACCGGGGAGCTGTTTTTT,CASSLNSGGLTSANTGELFF
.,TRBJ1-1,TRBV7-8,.,TGTGCCAGCCGGCCTCCGGGCGCCAACACTGAAGCTTTCTTT,CASRPPGANTEAFF
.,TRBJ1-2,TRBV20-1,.,TGCAGTGCAAGAGATATGAGGGGCTACACCTTC,CSARDMRGYTF
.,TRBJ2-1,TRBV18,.,TGTGCCAGCTCACCTCGGGCCCCGGGGGATGAGCAGTTCTTC,CASSPRAPGDEQFF
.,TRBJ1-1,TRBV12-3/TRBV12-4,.,TGTGCCATAGGGAAATCGGGCCCCACTGAAGCTTTCTTT,CAIGKSGPTEAFF
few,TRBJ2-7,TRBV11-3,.,TGTGCCAGCAGCCCCACCACAGGAGACGAGCAGTACTTC,CASSPTTGDEQYF
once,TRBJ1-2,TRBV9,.,TGTGCCAGCAGCGTAGCGCTAGACGGGCATGGCTACACCTTC,CASSVALDGHGYTF
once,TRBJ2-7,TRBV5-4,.,TGTGCCAGCAGCGTGGACACCTCTCCTTCCCTCTACGAGCAGTACTTC,CASSVDTSPSLYEQYF
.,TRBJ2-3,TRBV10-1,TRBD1,TGCGCCAGCAGTGAGTCGGGACAGGGGATCGCAGATACGCAGTATTTT,CASSESGQGIADTQYF
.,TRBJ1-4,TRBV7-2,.,TGTGCCAGCAGCCCCGGGACTCTTAATGAAAAACTGTTTTTT,CASSPGTLNEKLFF
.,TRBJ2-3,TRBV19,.,TGTGCCAGTAGTACCACAGGGATAGGGGTGGATACGCAGTATTTT,CASSTTGIGVDTQYF
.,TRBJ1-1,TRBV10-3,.,TGTGCCATCAGTGTAGGGACTGAAGCTTTCTTT,CAISVGTEAFF
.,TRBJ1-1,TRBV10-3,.,TGTGCCATCAGCCGGGACACTGAAGCTTTCTTT,CAISRDTEAFF
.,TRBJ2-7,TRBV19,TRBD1,TGTGCCAGCGCCGGGACAGTAGGCGGGGAGCAGTACTTC,CASAGTVGGEQYF
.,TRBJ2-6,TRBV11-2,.,TGTGCCAGCAGCTTAGGTCCACCCAGCTCTGGGGCCAACGTCCTGACTTTC,CASSLGPPSSGANVLTF
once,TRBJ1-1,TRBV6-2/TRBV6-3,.,TGTGCCAGCAGCCCGGGACTCGCAAACACTGAAGCTTTCTTT,CASSPGLANTEAFF
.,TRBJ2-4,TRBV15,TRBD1,TGTGCCACCAGCCCTGGGGACAGGGACTTCGAGTACTTC,CATSPGDRDFEYF